One and the same sample provided the 27 T cell receptor beta chains below, sequenced in a study of blood T cell repertoires in COVID-19 (dated by TCRdb to the early 2020s). The library was prepared using the immunoSEQ multiplex PCR assay. TCRdb mirrors the immuneACCESS table, restricted to in-frame sequences. Some clones are absent from its copies; in checked studies, under half trace to an unresolved V gene, and the reason for the others is unknown. Across this sample there are approximately 190,000 clones, with roughly 81% seen only once. The top ten clonotypes cover roughly 5% of the sample. The sequencing sample was made of peripheral blood. The receptors stem from a woman aged 70-85 years with active or convalescent COVID-19.

J is TRBJ2-3 and V is TRBV10-1; D may be TRBD2 (5 bases). Germline V lookup: CDR1 WNHNN, CDR2 SYGVQD (reference sequence). V lost 0 bases and J lost 4, with 14 bases in between. The CDR3 covers 16 residues. CDR3 amino acids: CASSESPTRVADTQYF. CDR3 sequence (DNA): TGCGCCAGCAGTGAGTCGCCGACGAGGGTTGCAGATACGCAGTATTTT.

With regard to this clone: The same CDR3 can be traced to other DNA sequences in this sample. The chain uses TRBV5-1 and TRBJ2-1; 10 nucleotides agree with TRBD2. The trim removed 0 bases at V and 6 bases at J, leaving 3 bases unmatched. The CDR3 consists of 15 residues. Germline V lookup: CDR1 SGHRS, CDR2 YFSETQ. CDR3 nucleotides: TGCGCCAGCAGCTTGGGGACTAGCGGTTTCAATGAGCAGTTCTTC. Residues: CASSLGTSGFNEQFF.

The chain has TRBV7-6 and TRBJ2-7, with a weak D call TRBD2 (6 bases). Trimming removed 2 bases from V and 0 bases from J, with 11 bases in between. The CDR3 is 15 amino acids. Germline values: CDR1 SGHVS, CDR2 FNYEAQ. The chain's CDR3 is CASSLKAGTSYEQYF. Here the CDR3 DNA reads TGTGCCAGCAGCTTAAAGGCGGGGACCTCCTACGAGCAGTACTTC. Drawing the rest from reference TRBV7-6 and TRBJ2-7, the complete variable domain is GAGVSQSPRYKVTKRGQDVALRCDPISGHVSLYWYRQALGQGPEFLTYFNYEAQQDKSGLPNDRFSAERPEGSISTLTIQRTEQRDSAMYRCASSLKAGTSYEQYFGPGTRLTVT.

The chain has TRBV7-9 and TRBJ2-4; 7 bases are shared with TRBD1. The CDR3 spans 14 residues. Germline V gives CDR1 SEHNR, CDR2 FQNEAQ (reference sequence). Germline trimming cut 6 bases from V and 5 bases from J; bases unmatched to any gene: 7. The CDR3 DNA reads TGTGCCAGCAGACCCACAGGGGTTGAAAACATTCAGTACTTC. Its protein product is CASRPTGVENIQYF.

The chain links TRBV28 to TRBJ1-3, with 7 bases that match TRBD1. V lost 4 bases and J lost 0; bases outside the gene matches: 0. The CDR3 has 14 residues. CDR1 is MDHEN and CDR2 is SYDVKM in the germline V gene. As DNA, the CDR3 is TGTGCCAGCAGTTGGGACAGCTCTGGAAACACCATATATTTT. Translation: CASSWDSSGNTIYF.

The CDR3 here is CASSFGGRGSDEQYF. The CDR3 coding sequence is TGTGCCAGCAGTTTTGGGGGCAGGGGGTCCGACGAGCAGTACTTC. The chain employs TRBV28 and TRBJ2-7; TRBD1 agrees at 7 bases. With 3 bases clipped from V and 5 bases from J, the junction kept 10 bases outside the gene matches. Germline CDR1 is MDHEN and CDR2 is SYDVKM. This CDR3 has 15 residues.

The V call is TRBV5-3, the J call TRBJ1-1, with D uncertain. TRBV5-3 is identified as an open reading frame with a role that is uncertain. Trimming removed 0 bases from V and 1 base from J, with 7 bases in between. This CDR3 spans 14 amino acids. The CDR3 protein is CARSLGHQNTEAFF. The CDR3 DNA follows: TGTGCCAGAAGCTTGGGACACCAGAACACTGAAGCTTTCTTT.

The chain employs TRBV7-9 and TRBJ2-1, with 7 bases matching TRBD1. CDR3 length equals 14 residues. V was pared by 5 bases and J by 16 bases, with 17 bases of the junction left unmatched. Looked up from germline, CDR1 is SEHNR and CDR2 is FQNEAQ (reference sequence). The CDR3 DNA is TGTGCCAGCAGCGACCAACGACAGGGAAAGTTCGGCTTCTTC. Its translation is CASSDQRQGKFGFF.

The chain employs TRBV7-9 and TRBJ1-3; maybe TRBD1 (5 bases). The CDR3 has 14 amino acids. Trimming pared 5 bases from V and 2 bases from J, leaving 10 bases between. Germline values: CDR1 SEHNR, CDR2 FQNEAQ (reference sequence). The CDR3 is CASSDPGAGNTIYF. CDR3 nucleotides: TGTGCCAGCAGCGACCCGGGGGCTGGAAACACCATATATTTT.

This clone has a single count. V and J are TRBV11-2 and TRBJ2-7; the D gene is possibly TRBD2 (6 bases). This CDR3 comprises 17 residues. CDR1 is SGHAT and CDR2 is FQNNGV in the germline V gene. V was shortened by 5 bases and J by 2 bases, with 22 bases between the two germline ends. The chain's CDR3 is CASSPYPRGARTYEQYF. For the CDR3, the DNA is TGTGCCAGCAGCCCCTACCCGCGCGGGGCCCGAACCTACGAGCAGTACTTC.

The V call is TRBV21-1, the J call TRBJ2-5; TRBD2, the table's D call, was not compared with the DNA. TRBV21-1 is a pseudogene. CDR3 length: 19 residues. CDR3 bases: TGTGCCAGCAGCAAAGGGGGGACTAGCGGGAGTGACCCACGAGAGACCCAGTACTTC. Residues: CASSKGGTSGSDPRETQYF.

In this sample, this clone turned up once. This chain joins TRBV30 and TRBJ2-7; a possible D gene is TRBD2 (6 bases). The CDR3 has 14 residues. V was trimmed by 4 bases and J by 3 bases, leaving 16 bases between them. Per germline, CDR1 GTSNPN and CDR2 SVGIG (reference sequence). This chain's CDR3 is CAWNPGLADYEQYF. CDR3 in DNA: TGTGCCTGGAACCCCGGTTTAGCGGACTACGAGCAGTACTTC. Full variable domain (rest looked up from reference TRBV30 and TRBJ2-7): SQTIHQWPATLVQPVGSPLSLECTVEGTSNPNLYWYRQAAGRGLQLLFYSVGIGQISSEVPQNLSASRPQDRQFILSSKKLLLSDSGFYLCAWNPGLADYEQYFGPGTRLTVT.

This clone was counted a few times. V gene TRBV28 combines with J gene TRBJ1-1; D perhaps matches TRBD1 (5 bases). This CDR3 comprises 11 residues. The germline V gene encodes CDR1 MDHEN and CDR2 SYDVKM. Trimming cost V 7 bases and J 7 bases, with 10 bases left between them. CDR3 DNA sequence: TGTGCCAGCAAGGGGCCGAGTGAAGCTTTCTTT. Its protein is CASKGPSEAFF.

The chain employs TRBV28 and TRBJ1-4, with 7 bases aligning to TRBD1. CDR1 MDHEN and CDR2 SYDVKM come from the germline V gene. This CDR3 comprises 16 residues. With 3 bases clipped from V and 7 bases from J, the junction kept 11 bases outside the gene matches. For the CDR3, the DNA is TGTGCCAGCAGTTTCTGGGCAGGGGGTAGTAGTGAAAAACTGTTTTTT. Protein product: CASSFWAGGSSEKLFF. The full variable domain, its missing parts supplied by reference TRBV28 and TRBJ1-4, is DVKVTQSSRYLVKRTGEKVFLECVQDMDHENMFWYRQDPGLGLRLIYFSYDVKMKEKGDIPEGYSVSREKKERFSLILESASTNQTSMYLCASSFWAGGSSEKLFFGSGTQLSVL.

J is TRBJ1-6 and V is TRBV6-2 or TRBV6-3; 10 bases map to TRBD1. Germline CDR1 reads MNHEY; CDR2 reads SVGEGT. The CDR3 spans 15 residues. The V gene end was trimmed by 4 bases and the J gene end by 9 bases; junction bases not matched to a gene: 6. DNA of the CDR3: TGTGCCAGCAGTTCCCCGGGACAGGGGTTTTCACCCCTCCACTTT. Its protein product is CASSSPGQGFSPLHF.

This chain connects TRBV7-9 to TRBJ2-1; 9 bases are a match to TRBD2. This CDR3 has 14 amino acids. Per germline, CDR1 SEHNR and CDR2 FQNEAQ (reference sequence). Trimming at V came to 7 bases and at J to 5 bases, leaving 6 bases not matched to a gene. CDR3 amino acids: CASTIAGAHNEQFF. CDR3 sequence (DNA): TGTGCCAGCACCATAGCGGGAGCCCACAATGAGCAGTTCTTC.

This clone is a singleton in its sample. The chain uses TRBV6-5 and TRBJ2-7; D call uncertain. Germline V lookup: CDR1 MNHEY, CDR2 SVGAGI. The ends were cut back, 0 bases at V and 6 bases at J, with 12 bases in the middle. CDR3 length: 14 residues. CDR3 region: CASSYSRAIGEQYF. The CDR3 bases are TGTGCCAGCAGTTACTCGAGAGCTATCGGCGAGCAGTACTTC.

This clone was counted a single time. The chain carries TRBV29-1 and TRBJ1-2; 11 nucleotides line up with TRBD1. Germline assignment: CDR1 SQVTM and CDR2 ANQGSEA. V was clipped by 3 bases and J by 2 bases; unmatched bases: 2. The CDR3 totals 14 residues. Here the CDR3 reads CSVERTGGNYGYTF. The DNA for the CDR3 is TGCAGCGTTGAGAGGACAGGGGGCAACTATGGCTACACCTTC.

The V and J genes are TRBV4-1 and TRBJ2-7, with 8 positions matching TRBD2. The J segment lost 0 bases and the V segment lost 3 bases, leaving 7 bases of the junction unmatched. The CDR3 has 16 amino acids. Germline lookup yields CDR1 MGHRA and CDR2 YSYEKL. The CDR3: CASSQVAGLPSYEQYF. In DNA form, the CDR3 reads TGCGCCAGCAGCCAGGTAGCGGGGCTACCCTCCTACGAGCAGTACTTC.

The genes are TRBV12-3 or TRBV12-4 and TRBJ1-2; D is perhaps TRBD1 (6 bases). Trimming cost V 5 bases and J 6 bases, with 13 bases left between them. The CDR3 loop spans 13 amino acids. The CDR3 sequence: CASSEGGQDGYTF. CDR3 sequence (DNA): TGTGCCAGCAGTGAGGGGGGGCAGGATGGCTACACCTTC.

This sequence joins TRBV5-1 and TRBJ2-5; D is unresolved. The germline V and J ends were trimmed by 0 bases and 1 base, with 13 bases remaining between them. This CDR3 spans 16 amino acids. Per germline, CDR1 SGHRS and CDR2 YFSETQ. CDR3 DNA sequence: TGCGCCAGCAGCTTGGCCTCGGTCAATCTCCAAGAGACCCAGTACTTC. It translates to CASSLASVNLQETQYF.

This chain links TRBV2 with TRBJ1-5; 7 bases align to TRBD1. The CDR3 loop spans 17 amino acids. Germline assignment: CDR1 SNHLY and CDR2 FYNNEI. The V segment lost 7 bases and the J segment 0 bases; nucleotides outside the gene matches: 12. The CDR3 sequence is CASTKGARGPSNQPQHF. In nucleotides, the CDR3 is TGTGCCAGCACCAAGGGGGCGCGAGGACCTAGCAATCAGCCCCAGCATTTT.

The V call is TRBV11-2, the J call TRBJ1-3, with TRBD1 as a possible D gene (6 bases). The CDR3 length is 14 residues. Trimming removed 8 bases at V and 4 bases at J, with 15 bases between. The V gene's germline CDR1 is SGHAT and CDR2 FQNNGV. This CDR3 is CASLAGGAGNTIYF. The CDR3, as DNA: TGTGCCAGCTTGGCGGGGGGCGCCGGAAACACCATATATTTT.

In its sample, this clone was seen once. The V call is TRBV5-1, the J call TRBJ1-6; 8 nucleotides match TRBD1. The CDR3 spans 17 residues. CDR1 is SGHRS and CDR2 is YFSETQ in the germline V gene. Unmatched junction bases numbered 14, after V lost 4 bases and J lost 8 bases. CDR3 nucleotide sequence: TGCGCCAGCAGCACTGACCTGACAGGGGTGATGGATTCACCCCTCCACTTT. Translating gives CASSTDLTGVMDSPLHF.

This clone appeared once. J is TRBJ1-1 and V is TRBV11-2; 7 positions match TRBD1. J was trimmed by 12 bases and V by 5 bases; bases with no gene match: 15. Per the germline V gene, CDR1 is SGHAT and CDR2 is FQNNGV. This CDR3 contains 14 residues. The CDR3 DNA follows: TGTGCCAGCAGCCCCAATTCAGGGGGGCGGTTCACTTTCTTT. Residues: CASSPNSGGRFTFF.

This chain links TRBV6-2 or TRBV6-3 with TRBJ2-2; possibly TRBD2 for D (6 bases). V lost 2 bases and J lost 3, with 16 bases in between. Germline CDR1 reads MNHEY; CDR2 reads SVGEGT. The CDR3 spans 17 residues. The CDR3 sequence is CASSYVGGEPHTGELFF. The CDR3 DNA reads TGTGCCAGCAGTTACGTCGGGGGAGAGCCCCACACCGGGGAGCTGTTTTTT.

The chain couples TRBV19 to TRBJ2-7; D possibly corresponds to TRBD1 (5 bases). The V gene lost 1 base and the J gene lost 5 bases, with 12 bases spanning the gap. This CDR3 spans 14 amino acids. Germline V gives CDR1 LNHDA, CDR2 SQIVND (reference sequence). This CDR3 reads CASSIGGRENEQYF. The CDR3 DNA is TGTGCCAGTAGTATAGGCGGCAGGGAAAACGAGCAGTACTTC.